Below are 19 T cell receptor beta chains sequenced from a single sample in a study of CD8 T cells in Susac syndrome (dated by TCRdb to about 2019). Libraries were prepared through the immunoSEQ multiplex PCR assay. RNA was extracted using the RNeasy kit, and roughly 0.45 to 1 ug of the RNA was reverse transcribed with random hexamers. Through fastp at Q25 and MiXCR, TCRdb rebuilt clones from the public reads, retaining in-frame beta chains. CDR3 protein duplicates are merged, each entry listing the most common genes and DNA. Here the sample has nearly 200,000 distinct CDR3 sequences; 90% to 95% occur a single time. The biggest ten clones account for 0.085% to 0.095% of the sample. Sequenced input: CD4+ T cells from PBMCs. Receptors were obtained from a human donor with multiple sclerosis.

The J gene is TRBJ1-2, the V gene TRBV7-9, with 7 bases identical to TRBD1. Per the germline V gene, CDR1 is SEHNR and CDR2 is FQNEAQ (reference sequence). With V trimmed by 1 base and J by 4 bases, 6 bases remained unmatched. CDR3 length equals 15 residues. CDR3 bases: TGTGCCAGCAGCTTAGATACAGGGGTCGGCTATGGCTACACCTTC. This codes for CASSLDTGVGYGYTF.

The chain uses TRBV6-6 and TRBJ2-4; no definite D call. Deletions cut 7 bases from V and 0 bases from J, with 7 bases between. The CDR3 loop spans 13 amino acids. Germline V gene lookup returns CDR1 MNHNY and CDR2 SVGAGI (reference sequence). The CDR3: CASNEAAKNIQYF. In DNA form, the CDR3 reads TGTGCCAGCAACGAGGCAGCCAAAAACATTCAGTACTTC.

V usage is TRBV29-1 and J usage is TRBJ2-6; D unclear. Trimming stripped 3 bases from V and 2 bases from J, with 2 bases between. CDR1 and CDR2 (germline): SQVTM, ANQGSEA. The CDR3 extends over 12 amino acids. CDR3 in DNA: TGCAGCGTTGACACTGGGGCCAACGTCCTGACTTTC. Protein sequence: CSVDTGANVLTF.

This chain uses TRBV12-3 or TRBV12-4 with TRBJ2-2; a possible D gene is TRBD2 (5 bases). This CDR3 has 17 amino acids. V lost 4 bases and J 0 bases, leaving 15 bases between the germline ends. The CDR3 region is CASSSPPGYANTGELFF. Here the CDR3 DNA reads TGTGCCAGCAGTTCCCCCCCGGGATACGCGAACACCGGGGAGCTGTTTTTT.

This clonotype has just one count. The rearrangement links TRBV3-1 to TRBJ2-7; 10 nucleotides line up with TRBD2. CDR1 and CDR2 from the germline V gene are LGHDT and YNNKEL (reference sequence). V lost 4 bases, J lost 6 bases, and 6 bases stayed unmatched. The CDR3 length is 14 residues. The CDR3 DNA follows: TGTGCCAGCAGCCTACTAGCGGGAATGGGCGAGCAGTACTTC. It is translated as CASSLLAGMGEQYF.

This sequence joins TRBV29-1 and TRBJ2-7; D is undetermined. Germline V gene sequence: CDR1 SQVTM, CDR2 ANQGSEA. This CDR3 is 13 amino acids long. Deletions cut 2 bases from V and 6 bases from J, with 14 bases between. The CDR3 sequence is CSVESGWSGEQYF. The CDR3 DNA reads TGCAGCGTTGAATCAGGCTGGTCGGGCGAGCAGTACTTC.

J is TRBJ2-1 and V is TRBV12-3 or TRBV12-4; unclear D gene. The CDR3 is made up of 12 amino acids. The V end lost 10 bases, the J end lost 5 bases, and 12 bases lay between the germline ends. CDR3 in amino acids: CATASGNNEQFF. The CDR3 DNA follows: TGTGCCACCGCCTCGGGTAACAATGAGCAGTTCTTC.

The J gene is TRBJ2-2, the V gene TRBV24-1; 7 bases fit TRBD2. V gave up 4 bases and J gave up 1 base; unmatched junction bases: 5. The CDR3 loop spans 16 amino acids. Per germline, CDR1 KGHDR and CDR2 SFDVKD. This chain's CDR3 is CATSDQGLRNTGELFF. The DNA of the CDR3 is TGTGCCACCAGTGACCAGGGACTAAGGAACACCGGGGAGCTGTTTTTT.

The chain links TRBV2 to TRBJ2-5; D remains unclear. This CDR3 is built from 12 residues. CDR1 and CDR2 (germline): SNHLY, FYNNEI. Trimming took off 11 bases at V and 1 base at J, with 11 bases between the two ends. CDR3 in amino acids: CAGHLSQETQYF. In nucleotides, the CDR3 is TGTGCCGGCCATCTATCCCAAGAGACCCAGTACTTC.

The V gene is TRBV30, the J gene TRBJ1-2, with TRBD1 matching 9 bases. This CDR3 region has 12 residues. With 3 bases clipped from V and 7 bases from J, the junction kept 3 bases outside the gene matches. Germline V lookup: CDR1 GTSNPN, CDR2 SVGIG (reference sequence). This CDR3 is CAWSKQGAGYTF. CDR3 DNA sequence: TGTGCCTGGAGCAAACAGGGGGCTGGCTACACCTTC.

This chain uses TRBV29-1 with TRBJ1-2; 7 bases are shared with TRBD1. Trimming at V came to 1 base and at J to 8 bases, leaving 7 bases not matched to a gene. The CDR3 spans 13 residues. Germline values: CDR1 SQVTM, CDR2 ANQGSEA. The CDR3 coding sequence is TGCAGCGTTGAAGCAAGGACAGGCTACGGCTACACCTTC. The encoded protein is CSVEARTGYGYTF.

Turning to this clonotype: The junction shows a germline mismatch at one end, possibly a read error. The V gene is TRBV7-8, the J gene TRBJ2-4, with 7 bases fitting TRBD1. The CDR3 runs to 15 residues. In germline, CDR1 is SGHVS, CDR2 FQNEAQ. The CDR3 is CASSENRGARNIQYF. The CDR3 DNA reads as TGTGCCAGCAGTGAGAACAGGGGAGCCAGAAACATTCAGTACTTC.

In its sample, this clonotype was seen once. The V call is TRBV7-9, the J call TRBJ2-7; perhaps TRBD2 as D (5 bases). Trimming took 3 bases from V and 1 from J, leaving 7 bases between them. This CDR3 is built from 13 residues. Germline CDR1 SEHNR, CDR2 FQNEAQ (reference sequence). CDR3 nucleotide sequence: TGTGCCAGCAGCTTTCGGGATTCCTACGAGCAGTACTTC. Translation: CASSFRDSYEQYF. Drawing the rest from reference TRBV7-9 and TRBJ2-7, the complete variable domain is DTGVSQNPRHKITKRGQNVTFRCDPISEHNRLYWYRQTLGQGPEFLTYFQNEAQLEKSRLLSDRFSAERPKGSFSTLEIQRTEQGDSAMYLCASSFRDSYEQYFGPGTRLTVT.

This clonotype has only one observation. The chain employs TRBV5-1 and TRBJ2-1, with D perhaps matching TRBD2 (6 bases). CDR1 is SGHRS, CDR2 YFSETQ, per germline. The CDR3 extends over 15 amino acids. The ends were cut back, 1 base at V and 9 bases at J, with 17 bases in the middle. The CDR3, as DNA: TGCGCCAGCAGCTTGTCACTAGCCCCCCAGGGTGAGCAGTTCTTC. Encoded protein: CASSLSLAPQGEQFF.

In DNA form, the CDR3 reads TGCGCCAGCAACATGGCCCAGGGAAGAGAGACCCAGTACTTC. Its translation is CASNMAQGRETQYF. The rearrangement links TRBV4-1 to TRBJ2-5; D might be TRBD1 (5 bases). The V gene lost 7 bases and the J gene lost 4 bases, with 16 bases spanning the gap. In germline, CDR1 is MGHRA, CDR2 YSYEKL. This CDR3 is 14 amino acids long.

The chain is built from TRBV20-1 and TRBJ2-1, with 9 bases identical to TRBD2. V trimming: 0 bases; J trimming: 7 bases; junction bases outside the gene matches: 10. This CDR3 contains 16 residues. The germline CDR1 and CDR2 sequences are DFQATT and SNEGSKA (reference sequence). CDR3 region: CSARDPSGGLRNEQFF. The CDR3 bases are TGCAGTGCTAGAGATCCCAGCGGGGGGTTACGGAATGAGCAGTTCTTC.

The chain is built from TRBV12-3 or TRBV12-4 and TRBJ2-7, with 9 bases fitting TRBD1. Unmatched junction bases numbered 11, after V lost 9 bases and J lost 5 bases. The CDR3 consists of 14 residues. This CDR3 is CASRVGQGSHEQYF. The CDR3 DNA is TGTGCCAGTCGCGTGGGACAGGGATCCCACGAGCAGTACTTC.

The chain combines TRBV4-2 with TRBJ1-1; TRBD1 is a possible D gene (6 bases). The CDR3 is 16 amino acids. V gave up 2 bases and J gave up 3 bases, with 16 bases separating them. CDR1 and CDR2 (germline): LGHNA, YNFKEQ. CDR3 DNA: TGTGCCAGCAGCCAAACAACAGGGTGGGGCCACACTGAAGCTTTCTTT. It translates to CASSQTTGWGHTEAFF.

The V and J genes are TRBV6-5 and TRBJ2-6, with D possibly being TRBD1 or TRBD2 (5 bases each). Trimming took off 4 bases at V and 2 bases at J, with 12 bases between the two ends. Germline CDR1 is MNHEY and CDR2 is SVGAGI. The CDR3 has 16 amino acids. In nucleotides, the CDR3 is TGTGCCAGCAGTTCCAGGGCGGGCCCTGGGGCCAACGTCCTGACTTTC. Residues: CASSSRAGPGANVLTF.